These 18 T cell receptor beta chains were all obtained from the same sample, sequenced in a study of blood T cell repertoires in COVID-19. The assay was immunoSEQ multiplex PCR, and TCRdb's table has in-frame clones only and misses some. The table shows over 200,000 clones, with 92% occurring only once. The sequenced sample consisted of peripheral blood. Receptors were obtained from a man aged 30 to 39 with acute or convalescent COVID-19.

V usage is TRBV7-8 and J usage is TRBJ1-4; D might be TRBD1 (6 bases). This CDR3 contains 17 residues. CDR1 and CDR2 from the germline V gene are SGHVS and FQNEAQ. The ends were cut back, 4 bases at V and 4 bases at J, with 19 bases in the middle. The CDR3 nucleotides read TGTGCCAGCAGCTCGCGTGGGGGCGGGAGGAATAATGAAAAACTGTTTTTT. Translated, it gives CASSSRGGGRNNEKLFF.

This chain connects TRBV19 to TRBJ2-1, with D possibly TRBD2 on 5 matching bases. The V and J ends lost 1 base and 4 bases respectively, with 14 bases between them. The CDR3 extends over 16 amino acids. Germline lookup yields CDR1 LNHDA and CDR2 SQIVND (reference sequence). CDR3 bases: TGTGCCAGTAGTATAGGTACGGGGTTGGGGTACAATGAGCAGTTCTTC. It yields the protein CASSIGTGLGYNEQFF.

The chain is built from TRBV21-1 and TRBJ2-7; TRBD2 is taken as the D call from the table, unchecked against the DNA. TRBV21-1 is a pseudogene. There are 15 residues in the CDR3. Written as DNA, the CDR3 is TGTGCCAGCAGCAAAGGTCGGAGGGTTTGGCACGAGCAGTACTTC. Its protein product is CASSKGRRVWHEQYF.

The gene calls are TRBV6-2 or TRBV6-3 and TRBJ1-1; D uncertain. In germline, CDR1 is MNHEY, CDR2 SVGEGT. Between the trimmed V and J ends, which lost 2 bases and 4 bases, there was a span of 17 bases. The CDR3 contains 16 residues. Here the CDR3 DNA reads TGTGCCAGCAGTTACACAGTGAGGGCGGGAGGCACTGAAGCTTTCTTT. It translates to CASSYTVRAGGTEAFF.

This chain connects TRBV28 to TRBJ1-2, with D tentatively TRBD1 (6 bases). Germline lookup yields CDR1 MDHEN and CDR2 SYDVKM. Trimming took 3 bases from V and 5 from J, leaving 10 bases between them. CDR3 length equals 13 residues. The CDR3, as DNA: TGTGCCAGCAGTTTCAGGGGAGGGTATGGCTACACCTTC. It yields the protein CASSFRGGYGYTF.

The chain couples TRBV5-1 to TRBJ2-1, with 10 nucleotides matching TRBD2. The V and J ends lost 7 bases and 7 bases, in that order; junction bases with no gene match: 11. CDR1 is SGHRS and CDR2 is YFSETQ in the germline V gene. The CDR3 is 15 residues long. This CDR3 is CASLPVAGGRNEQFF. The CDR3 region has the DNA TGCGCCAGCCTGCCTGTAGCGGGAGGTAGGAATGAGCAGTTCTTC.

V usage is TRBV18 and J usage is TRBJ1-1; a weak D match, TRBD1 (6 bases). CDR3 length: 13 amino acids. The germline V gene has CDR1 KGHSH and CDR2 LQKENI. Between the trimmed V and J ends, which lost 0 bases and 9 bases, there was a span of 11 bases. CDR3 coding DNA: TGTGCCAGCTCACCACCGCCAGGGGAAAAAGCTTTCTTT. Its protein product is CASSPPPGEKAFF. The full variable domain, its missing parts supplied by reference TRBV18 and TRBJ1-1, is NAGVMQNPRHLVRRRGQEARLRCSPMKGHSHVYWYRQLPEEGLKFMVYLQKENIIDESGMPKERFSAEFPKEGPSILRIQQVVRGDSAAYFCASSPPPGEKAFFGQGTRLTVV.

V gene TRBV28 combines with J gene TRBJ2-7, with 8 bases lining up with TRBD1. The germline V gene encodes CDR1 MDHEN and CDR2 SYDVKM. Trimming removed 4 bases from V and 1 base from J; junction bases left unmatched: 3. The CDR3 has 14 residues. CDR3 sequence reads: CASSSGGSSYEQYF. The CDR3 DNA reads TGTGCCAGCAGTTCAGGGGGCTCATCCTACGAGCAGTACTTC. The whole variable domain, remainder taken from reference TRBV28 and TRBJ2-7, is DVKVTQSSRYLVKRTGEKVFLECVQDMDHENMFWYRQDPGLGLRLIYFSYDVKMKEKGDIPEGYSVSREKKERFSLILESASTNQTSMYLCASSSGGSSYEQYFGPGTRLTVT.

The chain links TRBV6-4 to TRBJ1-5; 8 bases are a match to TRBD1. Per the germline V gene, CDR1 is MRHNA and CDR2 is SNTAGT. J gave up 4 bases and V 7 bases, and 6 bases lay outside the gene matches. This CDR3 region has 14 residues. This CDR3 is CASILDRANQPQHF. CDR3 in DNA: TGTGCCAGCATCCTGGACAGGGCGAATCAGCCCCAGCATTTT.

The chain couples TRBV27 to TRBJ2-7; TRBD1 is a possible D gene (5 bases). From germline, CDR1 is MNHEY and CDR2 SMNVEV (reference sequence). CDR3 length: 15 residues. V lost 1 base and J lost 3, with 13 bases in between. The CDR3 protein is CASSLLQGSFYEQYF. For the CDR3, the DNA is TGTGCCAGCAGTTTATTGCAGGGTAGTTTCTACGAGCAGTACTTC.

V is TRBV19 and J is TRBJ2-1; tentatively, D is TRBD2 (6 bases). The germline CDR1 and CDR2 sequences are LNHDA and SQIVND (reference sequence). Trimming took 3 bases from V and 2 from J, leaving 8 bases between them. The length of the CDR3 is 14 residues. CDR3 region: CASSIRGAYNEQFF. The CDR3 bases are TGTGCCAGTAGTATCCGCGGGGCCTACAATGAGCAGTTCTTC.

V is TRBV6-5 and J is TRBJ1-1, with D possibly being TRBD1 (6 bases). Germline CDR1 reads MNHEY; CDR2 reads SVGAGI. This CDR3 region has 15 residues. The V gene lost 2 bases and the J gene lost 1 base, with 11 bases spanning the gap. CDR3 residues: CASSYGTQGNTEAFF. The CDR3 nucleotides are TGTGCCAGCAGTTACGGGACACAAGGGAACACTGAAGCTTTCTTT.

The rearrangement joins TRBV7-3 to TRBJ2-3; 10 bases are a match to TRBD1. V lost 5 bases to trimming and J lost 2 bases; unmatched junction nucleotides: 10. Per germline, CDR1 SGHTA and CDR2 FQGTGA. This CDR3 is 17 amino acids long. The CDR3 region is CASSLIGGQGPTDTQYF. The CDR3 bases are TGTGCCAGCAGCCTAATAGGGGGACAGGGGCCCACAGATACGCAGTATTTT.

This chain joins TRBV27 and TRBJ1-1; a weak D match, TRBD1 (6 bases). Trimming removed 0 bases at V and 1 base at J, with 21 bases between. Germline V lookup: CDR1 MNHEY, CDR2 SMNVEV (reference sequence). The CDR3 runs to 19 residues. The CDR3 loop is CASSLSGDGRTTGNTEAFF. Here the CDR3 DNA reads TGTGCCAGCAGTTTATCGGGCGATGGAAGAACGACAGGGAACACTGAAGCTTTCTTT.

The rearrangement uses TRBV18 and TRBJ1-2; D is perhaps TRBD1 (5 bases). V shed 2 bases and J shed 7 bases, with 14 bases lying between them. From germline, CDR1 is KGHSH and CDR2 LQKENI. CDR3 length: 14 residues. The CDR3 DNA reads TGTGCCAGCTCACCAGTAGAGACAGCCTTTGGCTACACCTTC. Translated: CASSPVETAFGYTF.

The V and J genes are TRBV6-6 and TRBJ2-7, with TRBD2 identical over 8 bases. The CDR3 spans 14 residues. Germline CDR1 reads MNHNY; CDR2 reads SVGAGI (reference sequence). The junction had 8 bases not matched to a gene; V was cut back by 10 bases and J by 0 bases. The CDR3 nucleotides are TGTGCCACCCCTTCCGGGAGGGCCTCCTACGAGCAGTACTTC. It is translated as CATPSGRASYEQYF.

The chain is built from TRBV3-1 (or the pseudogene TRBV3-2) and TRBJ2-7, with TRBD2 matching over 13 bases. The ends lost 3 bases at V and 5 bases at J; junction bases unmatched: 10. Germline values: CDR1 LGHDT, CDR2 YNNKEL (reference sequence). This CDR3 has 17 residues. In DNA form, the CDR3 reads TGTGCCAGCAGCCAGGCTCGACTAGCGGGAGGTATCCACGAGCAGTACTTC. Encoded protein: CASSQARLAGGIHEQYF.

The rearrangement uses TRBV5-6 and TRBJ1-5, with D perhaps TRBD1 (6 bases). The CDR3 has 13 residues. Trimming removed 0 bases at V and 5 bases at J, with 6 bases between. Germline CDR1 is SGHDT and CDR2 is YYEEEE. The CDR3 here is CASSLGGHQPQHF. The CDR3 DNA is TGTGCCAGCAGCTTGGGGGGGCATCAGCCCCAGCATTTT.